The clone carrying this T cell receptor (beta chain) was seen only once. What it binds is not known. From the 5' RACE reads, TCRdb called clonotypes with MiXCR, one entry per CDR3 protein. The table has about 420,000 distinct CDR3 sequences, around a quarter seen once; the top ten hold about an eighth. This sample is drawn from a study of T-cell memory formation after mild COVID-19. The V gene's germline CDR1 is SQVTM and CDR2 ANQGSEA. V was cut by 6 bases and J by 2 bases, with 13 bases left in between. The CDR3 sequence is 13 residues long. Study-level points and caveats: Pre-infection memory contained some responding clones, which suggested that cross-reactive memory had joined. Clones shrinking between day 15 and 85 showed a balanced CD4/CD8 split, and those that grew later tilted toward CD4+.

This chain joins TRBV29-1 and TRBJ1-1; perhaps TRBD1 as D (6 bases). The TCR sequence derives from an adult woman who had mild COVID-19 (a few samples of this study predate the infection). Cell type and time point are not known. The material sequenced was PBMCs or a T cell subset sorted from them (not recorded which). The CDR3 reads CSVGGQGNTEAFF. As DNA, the CDR3 is TGCAGCGTGGGGGGCCAGGGTAACACTGAAGCTTTCTTT.